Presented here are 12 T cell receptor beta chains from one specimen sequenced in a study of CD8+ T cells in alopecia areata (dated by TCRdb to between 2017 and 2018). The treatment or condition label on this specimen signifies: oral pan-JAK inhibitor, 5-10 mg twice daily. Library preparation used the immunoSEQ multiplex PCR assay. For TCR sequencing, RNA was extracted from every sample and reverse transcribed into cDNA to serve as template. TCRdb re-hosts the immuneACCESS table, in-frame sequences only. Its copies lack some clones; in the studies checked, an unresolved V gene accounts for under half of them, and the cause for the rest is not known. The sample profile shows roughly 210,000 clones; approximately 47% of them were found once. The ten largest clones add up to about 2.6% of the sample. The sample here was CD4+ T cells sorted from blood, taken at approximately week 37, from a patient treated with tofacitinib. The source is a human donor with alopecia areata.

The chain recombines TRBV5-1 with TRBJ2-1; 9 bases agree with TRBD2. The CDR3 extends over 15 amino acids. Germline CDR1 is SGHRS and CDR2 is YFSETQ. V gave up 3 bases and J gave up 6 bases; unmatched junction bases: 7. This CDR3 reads CASSSPGLAFNEQFF. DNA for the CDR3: TGCGCCAGCAGCTCACCGGGACTAGCTTTCAATGAGCAGTTCTTC.

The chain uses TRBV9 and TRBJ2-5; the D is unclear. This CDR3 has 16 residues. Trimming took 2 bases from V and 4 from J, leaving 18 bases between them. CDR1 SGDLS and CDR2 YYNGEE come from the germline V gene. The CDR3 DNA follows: TGTGCCAGCAGCGTCCAGGCGGACCCTACGAGAGAGACCCAGTACTTC. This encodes CASSVQADPTRETQYF.

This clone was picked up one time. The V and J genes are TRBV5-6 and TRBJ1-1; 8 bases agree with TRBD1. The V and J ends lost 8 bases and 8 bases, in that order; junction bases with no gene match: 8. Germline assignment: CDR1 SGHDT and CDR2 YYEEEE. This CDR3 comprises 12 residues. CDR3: CASHQGAGEAFF. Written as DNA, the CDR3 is TGTGCCAGTCATCAGGGGGCAGGAGAAGCTTTCTTT.

In DNA form, the CDR3 reads TGTGCCAGCAGTTGGGACAGGCGTCAGCCCCAGCATTTT. Protein product: CASSWDRRQPQHF. The chain employs TRBV27 and TRBJ1-5; 8 positions match TRBD1. Trimming at V came to 4 bases and at J to 6 bases, leaving 2 bases not matched to a gene. Per the germline V gene, CDR1 is MNHEY and CDR2 is SMNVEV (reference sequence). This CDR3 is 13 amino acids long.

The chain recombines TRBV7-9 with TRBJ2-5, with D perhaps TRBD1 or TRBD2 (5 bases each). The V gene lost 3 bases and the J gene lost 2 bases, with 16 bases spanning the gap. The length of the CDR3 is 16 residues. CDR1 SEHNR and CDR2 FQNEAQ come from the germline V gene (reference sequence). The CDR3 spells CASSLRKGTLQETQYF. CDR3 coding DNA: TGTGCCAGCAGCTTGCGCAAAGGGACGCTGCAAGAGACCCAGTACTTC.

The CDR3 nucleotides are TGTGCCAGCAGTCCGATGGACAGCAATGAGCAGTTCTTC. Its translation is CASSPMDSNEQFF. The V gene is TRBV27, the J gene TRBJ2-1, with D possibly being TRBD1 (6 bases). The CDR3 is 13 amino acids. V lost 5 bases and J 6 bases, leaving 11 bases between the germline ends. CDR1 is MNHEY, CDR2 SMNVEV, per germline (reference sequence).

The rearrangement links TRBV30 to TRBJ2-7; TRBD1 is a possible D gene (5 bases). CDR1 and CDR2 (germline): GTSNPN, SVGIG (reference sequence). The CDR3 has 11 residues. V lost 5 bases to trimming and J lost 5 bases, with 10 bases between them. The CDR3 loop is CAWGAFHEQYF. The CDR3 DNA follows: TGTGCCTGGGGGGCCTTTCACGAGCAGTACTTC. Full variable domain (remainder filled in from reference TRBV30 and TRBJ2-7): SQTIHQWPATLVQPVGSPLSLECTVEGTSNPNLYWYRQAAGRGLQLLFYSVGIGQISSEVPQNLSASRPQDRQFILSSKKLLLSDSGFYLCAWGAFHEQYFGPGTRLTVT.

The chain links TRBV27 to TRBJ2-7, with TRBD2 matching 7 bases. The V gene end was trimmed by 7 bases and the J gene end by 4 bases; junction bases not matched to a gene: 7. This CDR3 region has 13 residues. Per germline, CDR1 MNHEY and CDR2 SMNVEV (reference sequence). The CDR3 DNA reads TGTGCCAGCATGGGCGGGAGTAGTTACGAGCAGTACTTC. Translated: CASMGGSSYEQYF.

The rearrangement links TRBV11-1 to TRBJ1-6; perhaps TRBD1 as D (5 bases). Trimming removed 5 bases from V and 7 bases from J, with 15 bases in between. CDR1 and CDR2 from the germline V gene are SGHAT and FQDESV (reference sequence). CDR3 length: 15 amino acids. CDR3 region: CASSQLRGSNSPLHF. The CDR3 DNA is TGTGCCAGCAGCCAACTACGGGGGAGCAATTCACCCCTCCACTTT.

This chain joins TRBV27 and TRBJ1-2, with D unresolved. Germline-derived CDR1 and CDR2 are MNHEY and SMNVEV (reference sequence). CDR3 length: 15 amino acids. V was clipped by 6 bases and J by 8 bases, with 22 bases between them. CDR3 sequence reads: CASSGVPHALSGYTF. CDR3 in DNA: TGTGCCAGCAGCGGGGTCCCTCACGCCCTAAGCGGCTACACCTTC.

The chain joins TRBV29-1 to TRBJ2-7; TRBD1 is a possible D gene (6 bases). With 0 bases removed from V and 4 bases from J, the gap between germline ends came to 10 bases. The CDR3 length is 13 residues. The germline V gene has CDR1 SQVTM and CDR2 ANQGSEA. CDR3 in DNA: TGCAGCGTTGAAGATCGGACAGATTACGAGCAGTACTTC. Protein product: CSVEDRTDYEQYF.

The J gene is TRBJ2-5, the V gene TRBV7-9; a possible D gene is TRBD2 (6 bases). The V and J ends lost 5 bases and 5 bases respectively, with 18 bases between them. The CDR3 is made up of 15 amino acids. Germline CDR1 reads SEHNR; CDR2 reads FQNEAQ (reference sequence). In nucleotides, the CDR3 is TGTGCCAGCAGCAGGCTCGGGAGAGTCGGCGAGACCCAGTACTTC. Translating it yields CASSRLGRVGETQYF. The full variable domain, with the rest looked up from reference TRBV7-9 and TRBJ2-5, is DTGVSQNPRHKITKRGQNVTFRCDPISEHNRLYWYRQTLGQGPEFLTYFQNEAQLEKSRLLSDRFSAERPKGSFSTLEIQRTEQGDSAMYLCASSRLGRVGETQYFGPGTRLLVL.